This T cell receptor beta chain was sequenced for a study of T cells in Graves' hyperthyroidism and ophthalmopathy. Study-wide points: Onset of ophthalmopathy came a median 6.5 months after the model predicted it. The majority of expanded thyroid clonotypes above 0.001 also appeared in blood.

Amplified TCR beta CDR3 regions came from RNA transcripts. The HTBI primer set was used in a first-round RT-PCR of the TCR CDR3. TCRdb redid the calling of the multiplex PCR reads with MiXCR, one entry per CDR3 protein. Of some 600,000 distinct CDR3 sequences in the sample, around 45% were seen once. Stable disease denoted Graves' hyperthyroidism without ophthalmopathy progression within 18 months. Researchers barred patients who had uncontrolled infection, other autoimmune disease, pregnancy or lactation. Note on this clonotype: Its antigen is unidentified. The junction departs from the called germline gene at one end, perhaps through a read error.

This TCR was sampled from a woman under 30 with Graves' hyperthyroidism. Sequenced sample: peripheral blood or thyroid tissue (not recorded which).

CDR3 protein: CSVEVAASYEQYF. CDR3 DNA: TGCAGCGTTGAGGTGGCAGCGTCCTATGAGCAGTACTTC. The rearrangement uses TRBV29-1 and TRBJ2-7; D is undetermined. Germline values: CDR1 SQVTM, CDR2 ANQGSEA. CDR3 length: 13 amino acids.